This TCR beta chain comes out of a study of breast tumors, draining lymph nodes, adjacent tissues. Findings of the study overall: Luminal-like breast cancer showed significantly higher tumor–nontumor repertoire similarity than basal-like. Data fit most tumor T cells coming from lymph node, expanding in tumor. Compared with lymph nodes, tumors were less diverse; compared with nontumor tissue, more. Data only fit, rather than demonstrated, lymph node origin of most tumor T cells.

MiXCR was run by TCRdb on the multiplex PCR reads, yielding one entry per CDR3 protein. In the table there are approximately 200,000 distinct CDR3 sequences, 25% to 40% of which are singletons. In the case of this clonotype: Its antigen is as yet unknown.

The germline V gene encodes CDR1 SGHRS and CDR2 YFSETQ. The length of the CDR3 is 15 residues. V lost 0 bases and J 5 bases, leaving 14 bases between the germline ends. Breast cancer patients provided tissue from their axillary draining lymph nodes. The origin of this receptor is a female donor with breast cancer. Some clones in this sample may be carry-over from other donors' samples. The genes are TRBV5-1 and TRBJ1-1, with a weak D call TRBD1 (5 bases). Material for sequencing was axillary lymph node tissue. The CDR3, as DNA: TGCGCCAGCAGCTTGGAGTTGGGGGGGGAGACTGAAGCTTTCTTT. This gives the protein CASSLELGGETEAFF.